Listed below are T cell receptor beta chains from one sample, sequenced in a study of vaccination and CD4 T cells after COVID-19. TCRdb reanalysed the PCR reads using MiXCR and keeps one entry per CDR3 protein. This table has around 20,000 distinct CDR3 sequences, 48% appearing once. Their recognized antigens are unknown. Material: CD4+ T cells from blood, cultured in vitro. These receptors were collected from a human donor who had recovered from COVID-19. CDR3s include the opening cysteine and the closing phenylalanine or tryptophan. A D gene is named only where the DNA matches it firmly. The listing skips clone size in some rows; elsewhere it reads once, few, many or a size class.

>TRBV27|NA|few|TRBJ1-5
TGTGCCAGCAGTCCACCTAACCAACTAAATCAGCCCCAGCATTTT
CASSPPNQLNQPQHF
>TRBV24-1|TRBD1|NA|TRBJ2-1
TGTGCCACCAGTGATTTGCCGGACAGGGAGGACCATGAGCAGTTCTTC
CATSDLPDREDHEQFF
>TRBV12-3/TRBV12-4|NA|NA|TRBJ2-2
TGTGCCAGCAGTTTCCACACCGGGGAGCTGTTTTTT
CASSFHTGELFF
>TRBV11-2|NA|NA|TRBJ2-1
TGTGCCAGCAGCCATAGGACGAGGGAGCAGTTCTTC
CASSHRTREQFF
>TRBV20-1|TRBD1|NA|TRBJ1-5
TGCAGTGCCAGCAGAAACAGGGGCGGCAATCAGCCCCAGCATTTT
CSASRNRGGNQPQHF
>TRBV11-3|TRBD1|NA|TRBJ1-5
TGTGCCAGCAGCTCAGGACAGGGGGGCCAGCCCCAGCATTTT
CASSSGQGGQPQHF
>TRBV7-8|TRBD2|NA|TRBJ2-3
TGTGCCAGCGAGGGAGGGTGGGAGTCTAGCACAGATACGCAGTATTTT
CASEGGWESSTDTQYF
>TRBV28|NA|NA|TRBJ1-2
TGTGCCAGCAGCCCCGCAGGCTCGGGGGAGTGGGTCCGTGGCTACACCTTC
CASSPAGSGEWVRGYTF
>TRBV27|NA|few|TRBJ2-7
TGTGCCAGCAGTTTAGGGGGCCCCGGGGAGCAGTACTTC
CASSLGGPGEQYF
>TRBV6-5|TRBD1|NA|TRBJ2-3
TGTGCCAGCAGTTACTCGGCCCCGACAAAAAACAGGGGTAGTACAGATACGCAGTATTTT
CASSYSAPTKNRGSTDTQYF
>TRBV20-1|TRBD2|NA|TRBJ2-1
TGCAGTGCTTCGGACTGGAGTAGCGGGAGGGAAAATGAGCAGTTCTTC
CSASDWSSGRENEQFF